This section outlines one TCR beta chain sequence together with its context. Its matching antigen is unknown. This specimen comes from a study of graft-versus-host responses after intestinal transplantation. Turning to the study itself: Tacrolimus and steroids were given for about three years to all recipients after anti-thymocyte globulin induction.

TCRdb's copy holds only in-frame clones and misses some; the assay was immunoSEQ multiplex PCR. The data hold about 100,000 clones, with 80% to 95% observed a single time. General study results and limits: Some patients had graft-donor T cell macrochimerism, and their allografts showed high graft-versus-host to host-versus-graft clonal ratios.

Trimming took 4 bases from V and 6 from J, leaving 21 bases between them. CDR1 LNHDA and CDR2 SQIVND come from the germline V gene (reference sequence). The CDR3 is 16 residues long. This specimen consisted of PBMCs, obtained 450 to 460 days after intestinal transplant. The sequence was obtained from a human patient who received an intestinal transplant, so some T cells may come from the graft donor. The rearrangement links TRBV19 to TRBJ1-1, with D possibly being TRBD1 (6 bases). The CDR3 is CASSRDIGALLAEAFF. CDR3 nucleotide sequence: TGTGCCAGTAGTAGGGACATAGGGGCCCTACTCGCTGAAGCTTTCTTT.